Presented here are 18 T cell receptor beta chains from one specimen sequenced in a study of blood T cell repertoires in COVID-19. Profiled with immunoSEQ multiplex PCR; TCRdb holds only in-frame clones, not every one. The sample records roughly 410,000 clones, around 87% being singletons. The sample consisted of peripheral blood. Every receptor here comes from an older woman with COVID-19, enrolled during active disease.

CDR3 amino acids: CASSLDGGVAGELFF. CDR3 coding DNA: TGTGCCAGCAGCTTAGATGGCGGGGTTGCCGGGGAGCTGTTTTTT. This chain joins TRBV11-3 and TRBJ2-2; tentative D call: TRBD2 (6 bases). Trimming left V 0 bases short and J 6 bases short, with 11 bases between. CDR1 and CDR2 from the germline V gene are SGHNT and YENEEA. There are 15 residues in the CDR3. Filled out from reference TRBV11-3 and TRBJ2-2, the complete variable domain reads EAGVVQSPRYKIIEKKQPVAFWCNPISGHNTLYWYLQNLGQGPELLIRYENEEAVDDSQLPKDRFSAERLKGVDSTLKIQPAELGDSAVYLCASSLDGGVAGELFFGEGSRLTVL.

This chain connects TRBV5-1 to TRBJ2-7; no definite D call. Trimming left V 0 bases short and J 5 bases short, with 9 bases between. The CDR3 totals 13 residues. In germline, CDR1 is SGHRS, CDR2 YFSETQ. The DNA for the CDR3 is TGCGCCAGCAGCTTGGGTGTGGGCGACGAGCAGTACTTC. Translating it yields CASSLGVGDEQYF.

J is TRBJ1-5 and V is TRBV19, with D possibly matching TRBD1 (6 bases). Per the germline V gene, CDR1 is LNHDA and CDR2 is SQIVND (reference sequence). This CDR3 contains 16 residues. The V and J ends lost 3 bases and 9 bases respectively, with 21 bases between them. CDR3 DNA: TGTGCCAGTAGTATGGTTTCAGGGGCCGAGTTTGGGCCCCAGCATTTT. This encodes CASSMVSGAEFGPQHF.

V gene TRBV18 combines with J gene TRBJ1-1, with D possibly TRBD1 on 6 matching bases. Germline V CDR1 and CDR2: KGHSH, LQKENI. This CDR3 is 14 amino acids long. V was trimmed by 0 bases and J by 1 base, leaving 6 bases between them. In DNA form, the CDR3 reads TGTGCCAGCTCACCACCGGGGGCGAACACTGAAGCTTTCTTT. Protein sequence: CASSPPGANTEAFF. The variable domain in full, completed from reference TRBV18 and TRBJ1-1, reads NAGVMQNPRHLVRRRGQEARLRCSPMKGHSHVYWYRQLPEEGLKFMVYLQKENIIDESGMPKERFSAEFPKEGPSILRIQQVVRGDSAAYFCASSPPGANTEAFFGQGTRLTVV.

The CDR3 DNA is TGCAGCGGTGGACATGGAGACTACGAGCAGTACTTC. It translates to CSGGHGDYEQYF. V gene TRBV29-1 combines with J gene TRBJ2-7; D possibly corresponds to TRBD1 (5 bases). This CDR3 comprises 12 residues. The germline gives CDR1 SQVTM, CDR2 ANQGSEA. With 7 bases removed from V and 3 bases from J, the gap between germline ends came to 13 bases.

This clone has only a few counts. The J gene is TRBJ1-1, the V gene TRBV18, with D unclear. Per the germline V gene, CDR1 is KGHSH and CDR2 is LQKENI. The CDR3 consists of 14 residues. Trimming took 3 bases from V and 2 from J, leaving 10 bases between them. The CDR3 region is CASSPRGDNTEAFF. The CDR3 region has the DNA TGTGCCAGCTCACCGCGGGGTGATAACACTGAAGCTTTCTTT.

The genes are TRBV18 and TRBJ1-6; 12 bases line up with TRBD1. V shed 8 bases, J shed 9 bases, and the junction held 5 bases outside the gene matches. The CDR3 contains 14 residues. CDR1 and CDR2 from the germline V gene are KGHSH and LQKENI. In DNA form, the CDR3 reads TGTGCCAGCGCAGGGACAGGGGGCATTTCACCCCTCCACTTT. Amino acids: CASAGTGGISPLHF.

CDR3 amino acids: CASSVQGIANYGYTF. DNA of the CDR3: TGTGCCAGCTCTGTACAGGGCATAGCTAACTATGGCTACACCTTC. The chain recombines TRBV7-8 with TRBJ1-2, with D perhaps matching TRBD1 (6 bases). The germline gives CDR1 SGHVS, CDR2 FQNEAQ. The V gene lost 8 bases and the J gene lost 0 bases, with 16 bases spanning the gap. This CDR3 has 15 amino acids.

V and J are TRBV10-3 and TRBJ2-1; 9 bases map to TRBD1. The ends lost 3 bases at V and 9 bases at J; junction bases unmatched: 6. The V gene's germline CDR1 is ENHRY and CDR2 SYGVKD. The CDR3 has 14 amino acids. The chain's CDR3 is CAISEQGATIEQFF. CDR3 nucleotide sequence: TGTGCCATCAGTGAACAGGGGGCGACGATTGAGCAGTTCTTC.

This chain's CDR3 is CASSTRTSGGVTDTQYF. CDR3 bases: TGTGCCAGCAGCACCCGGACTAGCGGGGGGGTCACAGATACGCAGTATTTT. The J gene is TRBJ2-3, the V gene TRBV5-8; 15 bases map to TRBD2. The germline gives CDR1 SGHTS, CDR2 YDEGEE. The junction had 5 bases not matched to a gene; V was cut back by 4 bases and J by 2 bases. This CDR3 spans 17 amino acids. Looking up the rest from reference TRBV5-8 and TRBJ2-3 gives the full variable domain: EAGVTQSPTHLIKTRGQQATLRCSPISGHTSVYWYQQALGLGLQFLLWYDEGEERNRGNFPPRFSGRQFPNYSSELNVNALELEDSALYLCASSTRTSGGVTDTQYFGPGTRLTVL.

V and J are TRBV21-1 and TRBJ2-5; the table's D call, TRBD1, has no DNA check behind it. TRBV21-1 is reported as a pseudogene. The CDR3 consists of 19 residues. The CDR3 sequence is CASSNPPPEGQGIRETQYF. CDR3 DNA: TGTGCCAGCAGCAACCCGCCACCCGAGGGACAGGGGATCCGGGAGACCCAGTACTTC.

This chain joins TRBV10-3 and TRBJ2-3; TRBD1 might be the D (6 bases). The germline V gene has CDR1 ENHRY and CDR2 SYGVKD. This CDR3 region has 15 residues. V shed 3 bases and J shed 2 bases, with 12 bases lying between them. In DNA form, the CDR3 reads TGTGCCATCAGTGAATCAGGGGCCGACACAGATACGCAGTATTTT. Its translation is CAISESGADTDTQYF.

With regard to this clone: Within the sample, other DNA sequences also encode this same CDR3. This chain joins TRBV5-1 and TRBJ1-1, with D uncertain. The CDR3 runs 13 residues. The ends were cut back, 7 bases at V and 2 bases at J, with 12 bases in the middle. CDR1 is SGHRS, CDR2 YFSETQ, per germline. The CDR3 DNA reads TGCGCCAGCCGCACCGGCGGCAACACTGAAGCTTTCTTT. It yields the protein CASRTGGNTEAFF.

V usage is TRBV15 and J usage is TRBJ2-7, with TRBD2 matching over 8 bases. The junction had 4 bases not matched to a gene; V was cut back by 3 bases and J by 0 bases. CDR3 length equals 15 residues. CDR1 LNHNV and CDR2 YYDKDF come from the germline V gene (reference sequence). CDR3 coding DNA: TGTGCCACCAGCAGGGAGCGGGGGAGCTCCTACGAGCAGTACTTC. Its protein is CATSRERGSSYEQYF.

V gene TRBV18 combines with J gene TRBJ2-7, with D unresolved. The CDR3 has 13 amino acids. Germline loops: CDR1 KGHSH, CDR2 LQKENI. V was trimmed by 0 bases and J by 3 bases, leaving 6 bases between them. Here the CDR3 DNA reads TGTGCCAGCTCACCACCGGGCAACTACGAGCAGTACTTC. Translated: CASSPPGNYEQYF.

The chain has TRBV5-1 and TRBJ2-5, with D maybe TRBD1 (5 bases). The CDR3 is made up of 15 amino acids. Between the trimmed V and J ends, which lost 0 bases and 5 bases, there was a span of 14 bases. The germline V gene has CDR1 SGHRS and CDR2 YFSETQ. The CDR3: CASSLAGAVTETQYF. CDR3 nucleotides: TGCGCCAGCAGCTTGGCTGGGGCTGTGACGGAGACCCAGTACTTC.

The rearrangement links TRBV6-6 to TRBJ1-3; 11 bases agree with TRBD1. The CDR3 runs to 16 residues. The germline V gene has CDR1 MNHNY and CDR2 SVGAGI (reference sequence). V was pared by 2 bases and J by 4 bases, with 4 bases of the junction left unmatched. The CDR3 DNA reads TGTGCCAGCAGTTACGGGACAGGGGGAAACGGAAACACCATATATTTT. This gives the protein CASSYGTGGNGNTIYF.

This clone was observed at least ten times. The chain has TRBV18 and TRBJ2-5, with 9 bases that match TRBD2. V dropped 4 bases and J dropped 5; count of bases not matched to a gene: 14. The CDR3 is 17 residues long. The germline gives CDR1 KGHSH, CDR2 LQKENI. In DNA, the CDR3 is TGTGCCAGCTCACGAGCCTTAGCGGGGGCCGATGAGGAGACCCAGTACTTC. Amino acids: CASSRALAGADEETQYF.